This T cell receptor beta chain was recorded in a study of blood T cell repertoires in COVID-19. This CDR3 contains 14 residues. Trimming took 1 base from V and 5 from J, leaving 11 bases between them. Germline-derived CDR1 and CDR2 are SGHNT and YYREEE (reference sequence). The authors' processing: Cell counts per sample came from amplifying reference gene primers. Produced via immunoSEQ multiplex PCR; TCRdb's table is partial and in-frame only. D and trimming come from the DNA, and the V and J calls and clone size come from that table. The sample lists approximately 72,000 clones, 86% occurring once.

The sample taken for sequencing was peripheral blood. This sequence was found in a woman aged 55 to 70 with acute or convalescent COVID-19. J is TRBJ2-3 and V is TRBV5-4; perhaps TRBD1 as D (6 bases). The DNA of the CDR3 is TGTGCCAGCAGCTTGAGGCAGGGGATAGATACGCAGTATTTT. Amino acids: CASSLRQGIDTQYF.